These T cell receptor beta chains were read from a single sample in a study of cytomegalovirus exposure and HLA in healthy donors. Clones were sequenced by immunoSEQ multiplex PCR, and TCRdb holds only the in-frame ones, with some missing. The sample holds about 160,000 clones, 70% to 80% seen once. Sequenced material: PBMCs. The source of these receptors is a woman aged 45-65 years in good health and CMV-seronegative. Both conserved end residues are part of each CDR3. The order of the fields is clone size, D gene, J gene, V gene, CDR3 protein, CDR3 DNA. The D gene is left open where the match is weak. For some rows the clone size is stated as once, few or many, or as a class when expanded; others skip it.

few | - | TRBJ2-7 | TRBV5-4 | CASSPDGGRSYEQYF | TGTGCCAGCAGTCCGGACGGGGGGCGCTCCTACGAGCAGTACTTC
- | - | TRBJ1-4 | TRBV28 | CASSSKRVGGFF | TGTGCCAGCAGTTCTAAAAGGGTGGGAGGGTTTTTT
- | TRBD1 | TRBJ2-4 | TRBV7-8 | CASSSGTGTIQYF | TGTGCCAGCAGCTCCGGGACAGGGACCATTCAGTACTTC
- | TRBD1 | TRBJ2-7 | TRBV7-3 | CASSLMGQGDEQYF | TGTGCCAGCAGCTTAATGGGACAGGGGGACGAGCAGTACTTC
- | TRBD1 | TRBJ1-4 | TRBV19 | CASRGQGTEKLFF | TGTGCCAGCCGAGGACAGGGGACTGAAAAACTGTTTTTT
- | - | TRBJ2-5 | TRBV7-9 | CASSPRTLGIRGQETQYF | TGTGCCAGCAGCCCACGTACGCTCGGGATTCGGGGGCAAGAGACCCAGTACTTC
- | TRBD2 | TRBJ2-7 | TRBV29-1 | CSVGGGSGIIYEQYF | TGCAGCGTTGGTGGCGGTAGCGGGATCATTTACGAGCAGTACTTC
- | - | TRBJ1-2 | TRBV12-1 | CASSPPDSSVNYGYTF | TGTGCCAGCAGCCCACCGGACAGCTCAGTTAACTATGGCTACACCTTC
- | - | TRBJ2-1 | TRBV9 | CASSVVIGAPRFNEQFF | TGTGCCAGCAGCGTAGTTATTGGGGCCCCAAGATTCAATGAGCAGTTCTTC
- | TRBD1 | TRBJ2-5 | TRBV6-5 | CASSYLDPSGGETQYF | TGTGCCAGCAGTTACTTAGACCCATCAGGGGGAGAGACCCAGTACTTC
- | TRBD2 | TRBJ2-1 | TRBV7-3 | CASSLSSGEWNEQFF | TGTGCCAGCAGCTTGTCTAGCGGGGAGTGGAATGAGCAGTTCTTC
- | - | TRBJ2-5 | TRBV11-2 | CASISVARGTQYF | TGTGCCAGCATCTCCGTTGCTCGGGGAACCCAGTACTTC
- | - | TRBJ2-7 | TRBV6-5 | CASSARGVNYEQYF | TGTGCCAGCAGTGCCCGCGGGGTAAACTACGAGCAGTACTTC
- | TRBD1 | TRBJ2-5 | TRBV7-9 | CASSSSGTGVVGTQYF | TGTGCCAGCAGCTCCTCCGGGACAGGGGTCGTGGGGACCCAGTACTTC
- | - | TRBJ2-2 | TRBV29-1 | CSVGTDTNTGELFF | TGCAGCGTTGGAACAGATACGAACACCGGGGAGCTGTTTTTT
- | TRBD1 | TRBJ1-5 | TRBV7-7 | CASSLDRGQPQHF | TGTGCTAGCAGCTTAGACAGGGGCCAGCCCCAGCATTTT
- | TRBD1 | TRBJ2-1 | TRBV28 | CASSLWQGVSSNEQFF | TGTGCCAGCAGTTTATGGCAGGGGGTTTCCTCCAATGAGCAGTTCTTC
- | - | TRBJ2-2 | TRBV28 | CASSLQGDTGELFF | TGTGCCAGCAGCCTACAGGGCGACACCGGGGAGCTGTTTTTT
- | - | TRBJ1-1 | TRBV9 | CASTLGSQNTEAFF | TGTGCCAGCACCTTGGGGAGTCAGAACACTGAAGCTTTCTTT
- | TRBD1 | TRBJ1-5 | TRBV5-6 | CASSLGGQFQNQPQHF | TGTGCCAGCAGCTTGGGGGGACAGTTCCAGAATCAGCCCCAGCATTTT
- | - | TRBJ1-1 | TRBV28 | CASSSTGLHTEAFF | TGTGCCAGCAGTTCCACAGGGTTGCACACTGAAGCTTTCTTT
- | - | TRBJ2-7 | TRBV27 | CASSLSIFGRRQGPYEQYF | TGTGCCAGCAGTTTATCTATCTTTGGCAGACGACAAGGTCCTTACGAGCAGTACTTC
- | - | TRBJ2-7 | TRBV5-1 | CASSLAGREQYF | TGCGCCAGCAGCTTGGCAGGCAGGGAGCAGTACTTC
- | - | TRBJ2-7 | TRBV7-8 | CASSSILWDNLFGQYF | TGTGCCAGCAGCTCCATTTTGTGGGACAATCTATTTGGGCAGTACTTC
- | - | TRBJ1-6 | TRBV30 | CAWRSYAKKLSGSPLHF | TGTGCCTGGAGAAGTTATGCGAAAAAACTTTCGGGGTCACCCCTCCACTTT
few | TRBD2 | TRBJ2-5 | TRBV14 | CASSQGWTSGGPAPETQYF | TGTGCCAGCAGCCAAGGGTGGACTAGCGGGGGCCCGGCCCCAGAGACCCAGTACTTC
- | TRBD2 | TRBJ2-2 | TRBV5-4 | CASSRGLAGGTGELFF | TGTGCCAGCAGCCGGGGACTAGCGGGAGGCACCGGGGAGCTGTTTTTT
- | TRBD2 | TRBJ2-1 | TRBV28 | CASSPPRPGLAGGSSFF | TGTGCCAGCAGTCCTCCCCGGCCGGGACTAGCGGGGGGTAGTTCGTTCTTC
- | - | TRBJ2-7 | TRBV28 | CATRQASSYEQYF | TGTGCCACCCGACAGGCTAGCTCCTACGAGCAGTACTTC
once | - | TRBJ1-1 | TRBV19 | CASSLQGVQIGAFF | TGTGCCAGTAGTTTACAGGGAGTCCAGATAGGAGCTTTCTTT
- | TRBD2 | TRBJ2-6 | TRBV5-1 | CASSPLAGGSGANVLTF | TGCGCCAGCAGCCCGCTGGCGGGGGGCTCTGGGGCCAACGTCCTGACTTTC